Shown below are 17 T cell receptor beta chains from a single sample sequenced in a study of cytomegalovirus exposure and HLA in healthy donors (dated by TCRdb to the late 2010s). Library generation was performed with the immunoSEQ multiplex PCR assay. For the multiplex PCR, a mixture combining 60 forward primers for TCR Vbeta segments and 13 reverse primers for TCR Jbeta segments was used. Sourced from immuneACCESS, this table was stored by TCRdb with only in-frame sequences that have V and J called. A share of the clones is absent; for the studies checked, an unresolved V gene accounts for under half, and the remainder has no known explanation. The sample table holds 80,000 to 95,000 clones, of which 84% were seen once. The top ten hold approximately 5.6% of the sample. Sequencing input: PBMCs. Receptor source: a woman younger than 30 in good health and CMV-seropositive.

This chain uses TRBV29-1 with TRBJ1-2; tentatively, D is TRBD1 (5 bases). The length of the CDR3 is 14 residues. V was cut by 7 bases and J by 4 bases, with 19 bases left in between. The germline V gene has CDR1 SQVTM and CDR2 ANQGSEA. CDR3: CSAPKVGGTYGYTF. The CDR3 DNA reads TGCAGCGCCCCTAAGGTCGGGGGAACCTATGGCTACACCTTC.

This clone was observed a handful of times. This chain uses TRBV27 with TRBJ2-7, with D possibly TRBD2 on 5 matching bases. Trimming cost V 2 bases and J 6 bases, with 11 bases left between them. This CDR3 is built from 13 residues. Germline-derived CDR1 and CDR2 are MNHEY and SMNVEV (reference sequence). DNA for the CDR3: TGTGCCAGCAGTTTAACGGGGAACGGCGAGCAGTACTTC. Protein product: CASSLTGNGEQYF.

This chain connects TRBV6-1 to TRBJ2-2; TRBD1 matches 9 bases. Germline loops: CDR1 MNHNS, CDR2 SASEGT. The CDR3 length is 15 residues. With V trimmed by 6 bases and J by 2 bases, 4 bases remained unmatched. The CDR3 region has the DNA TGTGCCAGCAGCAGGACAGGGGTCAACACCGGGGAGCTGTTTTTT. Translating gives CASSRTGVNTGELFF.

This clone was seen just once. The rearrangement links TRBV6-6 to TRBJ2-3, with D tentatively TRBD1 (6 bases). Germline assignment: CDR1 MNHNY and CDR2 SVGAGI (reference sequence). V was cut by 6 bases and J by 0 bases, with 13 bases left in between. The CDR3 runs to 15 residues. The chain's CDR3 is CASSWTEPSTDTQYF. For the CDR3, the DNA is TGTGCCAGCAGCTGGACAGAGCCTAGCACAGATACGCAGTATTTT.

This chain links TRBV28 with TRBJ2-1; 8 positions agree with TRBD1. This CDR3 is built from 15 residues. With 6 bases clipped from V and 7 bases from J, the junction kept 11 bases outside the gene matches. Looked up from germline, CDR1 is MDHEN and CDR2 is SYDVKM. Here the CDR3 DNA reads TGTGCCAGCAGACTGGGCGGACAGGGTCAAAATGAGCAGTTCTTC. Its translation: CASRLGGQGQNEQFF.

This clone was observed once. J is TRBJ1-2 and V is TRBV6-1, with D unresolved. Germline V gives CDR1 MNHNS, CDR2 SASEGT. The V end lost 3 bases, the J end lost 6 bases, and 8 bases lay between the germline ends. The CDR3 has 12 amino acids. As DNA, the CDR3 is TGTGCCAGCAGTGATGAGGTAAATGGCTACACCTTC. This gives the protein CASSDEVNGYTF.

This chain joins TRBV2 and TRBJ2-6; D remains unclear. V was shortened by 6 bases and J by 3 bases, with 3 bases between the two germline ends. CDR3 length equals 12 residues. Per germline, CDR1 SNHLY and CDR2 FYNNEI. The CDR3 DNA reads TGTGCCAGCAGATATGGGGCCAACGTCCTGACTTTC. Its protein is CASRYGANVLTF.

This chain joins TRBV15 and TRBJ1-4; the D gene is possibly TRBD1 (6 bases). V shed 2 bases and J shed 3 bases, with 13 bases lying between them. This CDR3 has 16 residues. CDR1 and CDR2 (germline): LNHNV, YYDKDF (reference sequence). CDR3 bases: TGTGCCACCAGCAGACAAACAGGGAGGGCTAATGAAAAACTGTTTTTT. Amino acid sequence: CATSRQTGRANEKLFF.

The V and J genes are TRBV18 and TRBJ1-4, with unresolved D. V dropped 4 bases and J dropped 0 bases, with 6 bases sitting between them. Germline V lookup: CDR1 KGHSH, CDR2 LQKENI. The CDR3 has 14 amino acids. CDR3 bases: TGTGCCAGCTCACGAGGTGCAACTAATGAAAAACTGTTTTTT. Encoded protein: CASSRGATNEKLFF. The full variable domain, rest sourced from reference TRBV18 and TRBJ1-4, is NAGVMQNPRHLVRRRGQEARLRCSPMKGHSHVYWYRQLPEEGLKFMVYLQKENIIDESGMPKERFSAEFPKEGPSILRIQQVVRGDSAAYFCASSRGATNEKLFFGSGTQLSVL.

The chain uses TRBV28 and TRBJ1-2; 8 nucleotides agree with TRBD1. Germline V gene sequence: CDR1 MDHEN, CDR2 SYDVKM. There are 17 residues in the CDR3. V lost 7 bases and J lost 7; bases outside the gene matches: 20. The CDR3, as DNA: TGTGCCAGCACTAGATGGGGAGCCAGGGGGCTAGTCGGTGGCTACACCTTC. Protein: CASTRWGARGLVGGYTF.

The chain is built from TRBV28 and TRBJ2-7, with 16 bases identical to TRBD2. J lost 1 base, V lost 4 bases, and 10 bases had no gene match. Germline CDR1 is MDHEN and CDR2 is SYDVKM. The CDR3 extends over 19 amino acids. The CDR3 sequence is CASSSPDGTSGRASYEQYF. The CDR3 region has the DNA TGTGCCAGCAGTTCCCCGGACGGGACTAGCGGGAGGGCTTCCTACGAGCAGTACTTC. The entire variable domain, with the rest obtained from reference TRBV28 and TRBJ2-7, is as follows: DVKVTQSSRYLVKRTGEKVFLECVQDMDHENMFWYRQDPGLGLRLIYFSYDVKMKEKGDIPEGYSVSREKKERFSLILESASTNQTSMYLCASSSPDGTSGRASYEQYFGPGTRLTVT.

The chain recombines TRBV27 with TRBJ1-4; TRBD1 might be the D (5 bases). The CDR3 length is 15 residues. Germline-derived CDR1 and CDR2 are MNHEY and SMNVEV (reference sequence). Trimming took 8 bases from V and 0 from J, leaving 13 bases between them. The CDR3 DNA sequence: TGTGCCAGCGGGGCTTGGGCAGCAACTAATGAAAAACTGTTTTTT. As protein: CASGAWAATNEKLFF.

The chain employs TRBV29-1 and TRBJ1-1; 8 bases line up with TRBD1. The germline V gene has CDR1 SQVTM and CDR2 ANQGSEA. V lost 3 bases and J lost 2; bases outside the gene matches: 2. CDR3 length: 13 amino acids. For the CDR3, the DNA is TGCAGCGTTGACGGGACAGGAAACACTGAAGCTTTCTTT. It codes for CSVDGTGNTEAFF. The entire variable domain, with the rest obtained from reference TRBV29-1 and TRBJ1-1, is as follows: SAVISQKPSRDICQRGTSLTIQCQVDSQVTMMFWYRQQPGQSLTLIATANQGSEATYESGFVIDKFPISRPNLTFSTLTVSNMSPEDSSIYLCSVDGTGNTEAFFGQGTRLTVV.

J is TRBJ1-1 and V is TRBV7-6; D gene ambiguous. Germline-derived CDR1 and CDR2 are SGHVS and FNYEAQ. The V and J ends lost 1 base and 2 bases respectively, with 17 bases between them. This CDR3 is built from 17 residues. CDR3 DNA: TGTGCCAGCAGCTTAGGGTATGGGGAGCGGAGTAACACTGAAGCTTTCTTT. Translation gives CASSLGYGERSNTEAFF.

This chain connects TRBV2 to TRBJ1-2, with D unclear. V was shortened by 2 bases and J by 0 bases, with 4 bases between the two germline ends. This CDR3 spans 13 amino acids. Germline assignment: CDR1 SNHLY and CDR2 FYNNEI. The CDR3 nucleotides are TGTGCCAGCAGTGAATCAGCTAACTATGGCTACACCTTC. This translates into CASSESANYGYTF.

The chain combines TRBV29-1 with TRBJ1-4; maybe TRBD1 (6 bases). CDR3 size: 15 residues. The V gene's germline CDR1 is SQVTM and CDR2 ANQGSEA. Trimming stripped 7 bases from V and 0 bases from J, with 15 bases between. The CDR3 nucleotides are TGCAGCGCCGCCCGGGGGGCAGCAACTAATGAAAAACTGTTTTTT. It codes for CSAARGAATNEKLFF.

The chain links TRBV5-1 to TRBJ1-1; D is unresolved. The CDR3 extends over 13 amino acids. CDR1 is SGHRS, CDR2 YFSETQ, per germline. V lost 8 bases to trimming and J lost 0 bases, with 11 bases between them. The CDR3 is CASYSPMNTEAFF. CDR3 DNA sequence: TGCGCCAGTTACAGCCCCATGAACACTGAAGCTTTCTTT.